The clone carrying this T cell receptor (beta chain) was counted at least ten times. These data originate in a study of breast tumors, draining lymph nodes, adjacent tissues. The CDR3 runs 15 residues. Germline CDR1 is SGHVS and CDR2 is FNYEAQ. The V and J ends lost 4 bases and 2 bases, in that order; junction bases with no gene match: 4. TCRdb recomputed calls from the multiplex PCR reads with MiXCR, one row per CDR3 protein. Among some 130,000 distinct CDR3 sequences listed, just under 20% were seen once. The lymph nodes were axillary draining lymph nodes from breast cancer patients. The sequencing sample was made of axillary lymph node tissue. This chain connects TRBV7-6 to TRBJ2-5; 10 nucleotides line up with TRBD1. The TCR sequence derives from a female donor with breast cancer. Some clones in this sample may be carry-over from other donors' samples. The CDR3 sequence is CASSSGTGEQETQYF. Written as DNA, the CDR3 is TGTGCCAGCAGCTCCGGGACAGGGGAACAAGAGACCCAGTACTTC.